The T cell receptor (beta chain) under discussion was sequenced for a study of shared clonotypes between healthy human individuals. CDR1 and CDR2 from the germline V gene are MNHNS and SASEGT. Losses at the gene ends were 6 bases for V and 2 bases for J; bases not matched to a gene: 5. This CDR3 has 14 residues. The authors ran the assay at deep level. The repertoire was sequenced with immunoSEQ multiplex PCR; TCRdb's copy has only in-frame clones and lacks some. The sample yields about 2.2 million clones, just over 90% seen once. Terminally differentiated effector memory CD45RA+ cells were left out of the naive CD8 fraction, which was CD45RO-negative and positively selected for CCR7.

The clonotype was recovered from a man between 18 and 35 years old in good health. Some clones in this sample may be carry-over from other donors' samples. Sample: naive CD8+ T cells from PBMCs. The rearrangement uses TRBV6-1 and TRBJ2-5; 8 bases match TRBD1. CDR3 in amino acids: CASRTGAKQETQYF. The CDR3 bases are TGTGCCAGCAGGACAGGGGCTAAGCAAGAGACCCAGTACTTC.